Sequencing of this T cell receptor beta chain was carried out in a study of blood T cell repertoires in COVID-19. CDR1 is SGHAT, CDR2 FQDESV, per germline (reference sequence). V trimming: 1 base; J trimming: 7 bases; junction bases outside the gene matches: 3. This CDR3 comprises 13 residues. This clone was seen a handful of times. Original data processing: Nucleated cell number was recorded as an estimate derived from reference gene primer amplification. Assay used: immunoSEQ multiplex PCR; TCRdb lists only in-frame clones, some missing. For V, J and clone size, that table is used; D and trimming come from the DNA. The sample comprises approximately 260,000 clones, approximately 88% of which are singletons, and 9.5% to 13% rests with the top ten.

This TCR derives from a woman in her 70s with COVID-19, enrolled during active disease. Source material: peripheral blood. The rearrangement uses TRBV11-1 and TRBJ2-5; 7 nucleotides match TRBD2. CDR3 nucleotide sequence: TGTGCCAGCAGCTTAGAGGCGGGAGCGACCCAGTACTTC. It is translated as CASSLEAGATQYF.